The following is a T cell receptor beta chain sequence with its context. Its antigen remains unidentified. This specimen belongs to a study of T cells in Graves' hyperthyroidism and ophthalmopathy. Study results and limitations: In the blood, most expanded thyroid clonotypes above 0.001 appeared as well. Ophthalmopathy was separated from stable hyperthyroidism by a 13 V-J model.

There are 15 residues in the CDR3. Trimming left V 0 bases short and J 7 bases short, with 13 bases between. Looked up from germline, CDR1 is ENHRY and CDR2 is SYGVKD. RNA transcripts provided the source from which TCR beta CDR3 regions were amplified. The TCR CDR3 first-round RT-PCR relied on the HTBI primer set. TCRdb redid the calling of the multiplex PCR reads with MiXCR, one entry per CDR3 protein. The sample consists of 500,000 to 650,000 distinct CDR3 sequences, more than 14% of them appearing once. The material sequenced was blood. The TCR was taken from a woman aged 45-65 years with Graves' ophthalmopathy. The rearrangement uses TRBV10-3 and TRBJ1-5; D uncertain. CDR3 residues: CAISESRQIKQPQHF. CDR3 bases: TGTGCCATCAGTGAGTCGAGGCAGATTAAGCAGCCCCAGCATTTT.